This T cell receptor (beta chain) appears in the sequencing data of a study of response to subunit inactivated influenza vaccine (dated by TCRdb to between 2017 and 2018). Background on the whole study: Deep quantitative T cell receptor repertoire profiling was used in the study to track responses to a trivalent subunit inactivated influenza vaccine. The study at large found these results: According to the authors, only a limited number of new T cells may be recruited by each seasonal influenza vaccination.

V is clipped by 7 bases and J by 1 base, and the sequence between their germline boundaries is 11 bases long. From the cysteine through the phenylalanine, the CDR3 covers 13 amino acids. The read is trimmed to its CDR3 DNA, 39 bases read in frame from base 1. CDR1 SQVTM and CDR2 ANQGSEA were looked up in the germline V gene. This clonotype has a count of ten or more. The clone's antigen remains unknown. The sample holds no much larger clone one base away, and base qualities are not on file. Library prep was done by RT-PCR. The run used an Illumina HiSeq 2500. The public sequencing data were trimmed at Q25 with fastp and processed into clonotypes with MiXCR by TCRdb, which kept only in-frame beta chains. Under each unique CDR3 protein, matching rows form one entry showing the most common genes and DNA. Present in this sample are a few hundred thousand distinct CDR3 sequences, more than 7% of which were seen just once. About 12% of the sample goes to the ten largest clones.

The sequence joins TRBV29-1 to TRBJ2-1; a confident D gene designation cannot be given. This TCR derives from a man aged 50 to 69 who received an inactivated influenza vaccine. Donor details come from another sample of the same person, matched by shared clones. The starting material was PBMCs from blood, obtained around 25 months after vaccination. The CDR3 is CSAGSKSYNEQFF. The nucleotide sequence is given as TGCAGCGCTGGTTCAAAATCCTACAATGAGCAGTTCTTC.